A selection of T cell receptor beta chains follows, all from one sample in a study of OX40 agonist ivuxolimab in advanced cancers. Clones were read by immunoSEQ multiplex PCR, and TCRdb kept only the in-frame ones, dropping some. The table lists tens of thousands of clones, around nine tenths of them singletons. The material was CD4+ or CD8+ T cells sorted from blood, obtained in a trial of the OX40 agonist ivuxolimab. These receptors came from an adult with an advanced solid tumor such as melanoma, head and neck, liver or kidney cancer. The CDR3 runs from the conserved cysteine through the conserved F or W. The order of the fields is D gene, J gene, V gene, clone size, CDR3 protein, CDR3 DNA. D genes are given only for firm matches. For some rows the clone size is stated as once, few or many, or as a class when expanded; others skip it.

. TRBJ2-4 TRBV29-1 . CSVSGVGKNIQYF TGCAGCGTCTCAGGGGTGGGCAAAAACATTCAGTACTTC
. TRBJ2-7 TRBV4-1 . CASSLSQTGDYEQYF TGCGCCAGCAGCCTAAGCCAGACGGGAGACTACGAGCAGTACTTC
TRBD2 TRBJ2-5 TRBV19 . CASGRGHLQETQYF TGTGCCAGTGGGAGGGGCCACCTCCAAGAGACCCAGTACTTC
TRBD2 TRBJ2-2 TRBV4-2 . CASSQGTSGRSGELFF TGTGCCAGCAGCCAAGGGACTAGCGGGAGATCCGGGGAGCTGTTTTTT
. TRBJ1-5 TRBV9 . CASSVGRLDQPQHF TGTGCCAGCAGCGTAGGCCGTTTAGATCAGCCCCAGCATTTT
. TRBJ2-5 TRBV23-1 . CASSHLARQGLWETQYF TGCGCCAGCAGTCACCTAGCCCGCCAGGGCCTTTGGGAGACCCAGTACTTC
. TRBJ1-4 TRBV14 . CASSQGAAKSEKLFF TGTGCCAGCAGCCAAGGAGCGGCAAAGTCAGAAAAACTGTTTTTT
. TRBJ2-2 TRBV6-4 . CASSDAGELFF TGTGCCAGCAGTGATGCCGGGGAGCTGTTTTTT
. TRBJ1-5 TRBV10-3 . CAISGRDNQPQHF TGTGCCATCAGTGGACGGGACAATCAGCCCCAGCATTTT
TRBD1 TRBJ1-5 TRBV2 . CASSEVVGQGGLNQPQHF TGTGCCAGCAGTGAAGTTGTGGGACAGGGCGGATTAAATCAGCCCCAGCATTTT
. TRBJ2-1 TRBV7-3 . CASSLSSYNEQFF TGTGCCAGCAGCTTAAGCTCCTACAATGAGCAGTTCTTC
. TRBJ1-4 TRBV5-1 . CASSADSRNEKLFF TGCGCCAGCAGCGCGGACAGTCGGAATGAAAAACTGTTTTTT
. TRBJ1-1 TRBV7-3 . CASSLRRNTEAFF TGTGCCAGCAGCCTAAGACGGAACACTGAAGCTTTCTTT
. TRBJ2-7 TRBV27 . CASSSVPYEQYF TGTGCCAGCAGTTCTGTCCCCTACGAGCAGTACTTC
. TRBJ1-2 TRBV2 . CASSRDINYGYTF TGTGCCAGCAGCCGGGACATTAACTATGGCTACACCTTC
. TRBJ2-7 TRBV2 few CASSGQTGYEQYF TGTGCCAGCAGCGGACAGACGGGGTACGAGCAGTACTTC
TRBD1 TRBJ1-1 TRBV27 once CASSLAQGAWEAFF TGTGCCAGCAGTTTAGCACAGGGGGCGTGGGAAGCTTTCTTT
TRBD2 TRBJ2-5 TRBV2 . CASSDSSPGLGKETQYF TGTGCCAGCAGTGATTCAAGCCCGGGACTAGGGAAAGAGACCCAGTACTTC
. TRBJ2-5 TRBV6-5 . CASSGAGTSEETQYF TGTGCCAGCAGTGGCGCCGGGACATCCGAAGAGACCCAGTACTTC
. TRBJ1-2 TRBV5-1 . CASSADSNYGYTF TGCGCCAGCAGCGCGGACAGTAACTATGGCTACACCTTC
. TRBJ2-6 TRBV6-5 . CASTASGANVLTF TGTGCCAGCACCGCCTCTGGGGCCAACGTCCTGACTTTC
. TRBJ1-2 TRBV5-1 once CASSLQGENYGYTF TGCGCCAGCAGCTTGCAGGGCGAAAACTATGGCTACACCTTC
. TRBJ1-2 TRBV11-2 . CASSRQSNYGYTF TGTGCCAGCAGCCGACAGTCGAACTATGGCTACACCTTC
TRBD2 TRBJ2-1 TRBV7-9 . CASSLGSGRVNEQFF TGTGCCAGCAGCTTAGGTAGCGGGAGGGTCAATGAGCAGTTCTTC
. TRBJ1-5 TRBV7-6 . CASSPQGGSRQPQHF TGTGCCAGCAGCCCGCAGGGTGGATCTAGGCAGCCCCAGCATTTT
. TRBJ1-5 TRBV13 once CASSLGQTSNQPQHF TGTGCCAGCAGCTTAGGACAGACTAGCAATCAGCCCCAGCATTTT
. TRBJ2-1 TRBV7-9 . CASSALRGDEQFF TGTGCCAGCTCAGCTTTAAGGGGGGATGAGCAGTTCTTC
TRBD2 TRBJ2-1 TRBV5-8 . CASSFGLAARPYNEQFF TGTGCCAGCAGCTTCGGACTAGCGGCAAGACCTTACAATGAGCAGTTCTTC
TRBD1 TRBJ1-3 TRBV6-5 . CASSYSTGGGNTIYF TGTGCCAGCAGTTACTCGACAGGGGGTGGAAACACCATATATTTT
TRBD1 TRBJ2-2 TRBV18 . CASSPRQGSTGELFF TGTGCCAGCTCACCCCGACAGGGGAGCACCGGGGAGCTGTTTTTT
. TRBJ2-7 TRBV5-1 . CASSLGLARAYEQYF TGCGCCAGCAGCTTGGGCCTAGCGAGAGCCTACGAGCAGTACTTC
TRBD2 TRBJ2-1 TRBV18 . CASSPGLENEQFF TGTGCCAGCTCTCCCGGACTAGAAAATGAGCAGTTCTTC
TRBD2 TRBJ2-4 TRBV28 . CASSLGTSGGPRENIQYF TGTGCCAGCAGTCTCGGGACTAGCGGGGGGCCCCGCGAAAACATTCAGTACTTC
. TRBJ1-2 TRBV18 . CASSPAGAPNYGYTF TGTGCCAGCTCACCAGCAGGGGCTCCTAACTATGGCTACACCTTC
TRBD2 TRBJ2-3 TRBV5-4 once CASSLRTSGVTDTQYF TGTGCCAGCAGCCTTAGGACTAGCGGGGTCACAGATACGCAGTATTTT
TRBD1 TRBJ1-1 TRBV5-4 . CASSLASKDREAFF TGTGCCAGCAGCTTGGCCTCTAAAGACAGGGAGGCTTTCTTT
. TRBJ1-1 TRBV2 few CASSEQGTNTEAFF TGTGCCAGCAGTGAACAGGGTACGAACACTGAAGCTTTCTTT
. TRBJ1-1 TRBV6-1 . CASFSGIEGDTEAFF TGTGCCAGCTTTAGTGGGATTGAAGGAGACACTGAAGCTTTCTTT
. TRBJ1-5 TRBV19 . CASNPGRRYSNQPQHF TGTGCCAGTAACCCGGGACGGAGGTATAGCAATCAGCCCCAGCATTTT
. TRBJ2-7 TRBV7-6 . CASSLPPGNEQYF TGTGCCAGCAGCTTACCTCCAGGGAACGAGCAGTACTTC
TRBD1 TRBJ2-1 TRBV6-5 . CASSYNRGRDNEQFF TGTGCCAGCAGTTACAACAGGGGGCGCGACAATGAGCAGTTCTTC
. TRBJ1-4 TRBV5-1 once CASSFETTNEKLFF TGCGCCAGCAGCTTCGAAACAACTAATGAAAAACTGTTTTTT
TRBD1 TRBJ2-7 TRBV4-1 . CASSHSTGAKTYEQYF TGCGCCAGCAGCCACTCCACAGGGGCCAAAACCTACGAGCAGTACTTC
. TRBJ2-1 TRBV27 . CASMRGQYNEQFF TGTGCCAGCATGCGGGGACAGTACAATGAGCAGTTCTTC
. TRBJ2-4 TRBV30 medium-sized CAWSVVGLNIQYF TGTGCCTGGAGTGTTGTAGGGTTGAACATTCAGTACTTC
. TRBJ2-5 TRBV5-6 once CASSLGRHTAQYF TGTGCCAGCAGCCTGGGACGGCACACGGCCCAGTACTTC
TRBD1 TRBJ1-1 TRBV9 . CASSALDRVTTEAFF TGTGCCAGCAGCGCCTTGGACAGGGTGACCACTGAAGCTTTCTTT
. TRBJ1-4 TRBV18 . CASSRGTNEKLFF TGTGCCAGCTCAAGAGGGACTAATGAAAAACTGTTTTTT
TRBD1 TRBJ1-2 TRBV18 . CASSGQGARRKGYTF TGTGCCAGCTCAGGACAGGGGGCGCGAAGGAAAGGCTACACCTTC
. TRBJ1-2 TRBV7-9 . CASSLAGSRGYTF TGTGCCAGCAGCTTAGCTGGGTCGCGCGGCTACACCTTC
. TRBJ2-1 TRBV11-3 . CASSRGREQFF TGTGCCAGCAGCCGGGGAAGGGAGCAGTTCTTC